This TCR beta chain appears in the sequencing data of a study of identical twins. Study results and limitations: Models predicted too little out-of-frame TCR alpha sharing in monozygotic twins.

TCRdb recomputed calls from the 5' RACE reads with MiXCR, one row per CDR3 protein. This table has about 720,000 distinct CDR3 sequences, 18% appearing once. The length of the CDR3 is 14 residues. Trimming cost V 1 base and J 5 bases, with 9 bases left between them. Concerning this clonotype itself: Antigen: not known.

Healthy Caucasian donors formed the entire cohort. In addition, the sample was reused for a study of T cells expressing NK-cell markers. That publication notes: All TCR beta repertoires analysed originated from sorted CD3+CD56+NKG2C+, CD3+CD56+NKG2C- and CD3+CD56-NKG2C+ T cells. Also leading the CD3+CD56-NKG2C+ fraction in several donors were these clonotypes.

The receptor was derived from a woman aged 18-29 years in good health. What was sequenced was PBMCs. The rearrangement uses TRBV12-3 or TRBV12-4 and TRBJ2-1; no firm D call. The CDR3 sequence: CASSLVRPDNEQFF. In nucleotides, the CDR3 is TGTGCCAGCAGTTTAGTCAGGCCGGACAATGAGCAGTTCTTC.